The 14 T cell receptor beta chains presented below share a single source sample, sequenced in a study of early T cells in non-severe SARS-CoV-2 infection. A single record per CDR3 protein comes from TCRdb applying MiXCR to the 5' RACE reads. The sample carries under 75,000 distinct CDR3 sequences, roughly 13% recorded once. Sequenced sample: whole blood. The receptors derive from an adult who was a healthcare worker with PCR-confirmed SARS-CoV-2 infection or an uninfected control (not recorded which).

This clonotype was found a few times. The rearrangement joins TRBV28 to TRBJ1-4; D is unresolved. The CDR3 spans 12 residues. V lost 3 bases and J lost 10, with 9 bases in between. Germline loops: CDR1 MDHEN, CDR2 SYDVKM. The CDR3 DNA reads TGTGCCAGCAGTTTCTCCGATGGAAAACTGTTTTTT. It translates to CASSFSDGKLFF.

This clonotype appeared many times. J is TRBJ2-5 and V is TRBV6-2 or TRBV6-3, with no clear D. The V gene lost 8 bases and the J gene lost 5 bases, with 18 bases spanning the gap. The CDR3 runs 14 residues. CDR1 and CDR2 from the germline V gene are MNHEY and SVGEGT. Here the CDR3 reads CASRAVRSGETQYF. The DNA of the CDR3 is TGTGCCAGCCGTGCCGTACGGAGTGGGGAGACCCAGTACTTC.

V gene TRBV20-1 combines with J gene TRBJ2-7; D gene ambiguous. The CDR3 totals 13 residues. Trimming removed 2 bases at V and 7 bases at J, with 15 bases between. Germline lookup yields CDR1 DFQATT and CDR2 SNEGSKA (reference sequence). The CDR3 nucleotides read TGCAGTGCTAGACTGGGTACCTTTCGAGAGCAGTACTTC. This gives the protein CSARLGTFREQYF.

This clonotype has ten or more counts. CDR3 protein: CASSPTRTGGRSGYTF. The CDR3 region has the DNA TGTGCCAGCAGCCCCACGCGGACAGGGGGCAGGAGTGGCTACACCTTC. J is TRBJ1-2 and V is TRBV6-2 or TRBV6-3, with 11 bases lining up with TRBD1. CDR3 length: 16 amino acids. The V segment lost 6 bases and the J segment 7 bases; nucleotides outside the gene matches: 13. Looked up from germline, CDR1 is MNHEY and CDR2 is SVGEGT.

This clonotype ranks as medium-sized. The chain employs TRBV14 and TRBJ2-1; 7 positions match TRBD1. With 1 base clipped from V and 7 bases from J, the junction kept 13 bases outside the gene matches. Germline CDR1 reads SGHDN; CDR2 reads FVKESK. This CDR3 spans 17 amino acids. As DNA, the CDR3 is TGTGCCAGCAGCCAAGGGGCACCGGGACAGAACAGAAATGAGCAGTTCTTC. It specifies CASSQGAPGQNRNEQFF. The entire variable domain, with the rest obtained from reference TRBV14 and TRBJ2-1, is as follows: EAGVTQFPSHSVIEKGQTVTLRCDPISGHDNLYWYRRVMGKEIKFLLHFVKESKQDESGMPNNRFLAERTGGTYSTLKVQPAELEDSGVYFCASSQGAPGQNRNEQFFGPGTRLTVL.

This clonotype was counted ten times or more. The chain carries TRBV5-1 and TRBJ1-5; D is unclear. Germline V gene data show CDR1 as SGHRS and CDR2 as YFSETQ. The CDR3 contains 15 residues. Deletions cut 4 bases from V and 5 bases from J, with 16 bases between. The CDR3 here is CASSPLGAAYQPQHF. The CDR3 nucleotides are TGCGCCAGCAGCCCTCTGGGAGCCGCCTATCAGCCCCAGCATTTT. Supplemented by reference TRBV5-1 and TRBJ1-5, the full variable domain reads KAGVTQTPRYLIKTRGQQVTLSCSPISGHRSVSWYQQTPGQGLQFLFEYFSETQRNKGNFPGRFSGRQFSNSRSEMNVSTLELGDSALYLCASSPLGAAYQPQHFGDGTRLSIL.

This clonotype was found a few times. The chain uses TRBV7-9 and TRBJ2-1; 11 positions match TRBD2. Germline V lookup: CDR1 SEHNR, CDR2 FQNEAQ (reference sequence). The CDR3 loop spans 16 amino acids. The ends lost 1 base at V and 6 bases at J; junction bases unmatched: 5. CDR3 protein: CASSLGSGGAPNEQFF. CDR3 in DNA: TGTGCCAGCAGCTTAGGTAGCGGGGGGGCCCCCAATGAGCAGTTCTTC.

The CDR3: CSVPARGGAGYTF. Written as DNA, the CDR3 is TGCAGCGTTCCGGCCAGGGGGGGAGCTGGCTACACCTTC. V is TRBV29-1 and J is TRBJ1-2; 7 bases map to TRBD1. Germline CDR1 and CDR2: SQVTM and ANQGSEA. Losses at the gene ends were 5 bases for V and 7 bases for J; bases not matched to a gene: 10. The CDR3 is 13 amino acids.

The sample holds many counts of this clonotype. V and J are TRBV6-2 or TRBV6-3 and TRBJ1-2; no firm D call. The V gene lost 2 bases and the J gene lost 1 base, with 8 bases spanning the gap. The CDR3 length is 14 residues. The germline V gene encodes CDR1 MNHEY and CDR2 SVGEGT. The CDR3 sequence is CASSYVSINYGYTF. CDR3 nucleotide sequence: TGTGCCAGCAGTTACGTCTCCATTAACTATGGCTACACCTTC.

This clonotype appeared many times. The genes are TRBV9 and TRBJ1-1; 8 bases agree with TRBD1. Germline CDR1 SGDLS, CDR2 YYNGEE. The CDR3 is 15 residues long. Unmatched junction bases numbered 9, after V lost 4 bases and J lost 4 bases. CDR3 DNA sequence: TGTGCCAGCAGCCCCCGTCAGGGGGCAGGCACTGAAGCTTTCTTT. It translates to CASSPRQGAGTEAFF.

This clonotype was detected only a few times. The rearrangement uses TRBV28 and TRBJ2-7; the match to TRBD1 covers 8 bases. Germline CDR1 is MDHEN and CDR2 is SYDVKM. The junction had 3 bases not matched to a gene; V was cut back by 5 bases and J by 3 bases. This CDR3 has 13 residues. The CDR3 DNA sequence: TGTGCCAGCAGTGCAACAGGGGGCTACGAGCAGTACTTC. Translation: CASSATGGYEQYF.

This clonotype was detected many times. The chain joins TRBV7-3 to TRBJ2-6; D is possibly TRBD1 (6 bases). Per germline, CDR1 SGHTA and CDR2 FQGTGA. Trimming left V 5 bases short and J 4 bases short, with 12 bases between. The CDR3 loop spans 15 amino acids. This CDR3 is CASSQGHAGANVLTF. The CDR3 DNA sequence: TGTGCCAGCAGCCAGGGACATGCCGGGGCCAACGTCCTGACTTTC.

The genes are TRBV5-5 and TRBJ2-7; 7 bases are a match to TRBD2. With V trimmed by 3 bases and J by 7 bases, 10 bases remained unmatched. In germline, CDR1 is SGHKS, CDR2 YYEKEE (reference sequence). This CDR3 is built from 14 residues. In DNA, the CDR3 is TGTGCCAGCAGCTCCCGGGGAGGGCCGTGGGAGCAGTACTTC. Translation gives CASSSRGGPWEQYF.

The rearrangement joins TRBV27 to TRBJ2-5; D is undetermined. Trimming took 1 base from V and 4 from J, leaving 10 bases between them. Germline CDR1 reads MNHEY; CDR2 reads SMNVEV (reference sequence). The CDR3 covers 14 residues. DNA for the CDR3: TGTGCCAGCAGTTTATACTCTAGTGCAGAGACCCAGTACTTC. Translated: CASSLYSSAETQYF.